This T cell receptor beta chain emerged from a study of T-cell memory formation after mild COVID-19. Looking at the study overall: TCR clusters largely stayed donor specific. The study, taken as a whole, reports: Pre-infection memory contained some responding clones, which suggested that cross-reactive memory had joined. Day 15 to 85 contractors were CD4/CD8 balanced; later expanders leaned CD4+.

Of note for this clonotype: Antigen specificity is unknown.

Germline-derived CDR1 and CDR2 are SQVTM and ANQGSEA. The CDR3 contains 13 residues. The germline V and J ends were trimmed by 6 bases and 4 bases, with 13 bases remaining between them. The 5'RACE method, run with constant-segment primers, produced TCR alpha and TCR beta cDNA libraries (carrying sample barcodes and UMIs). TCRdb recomputed calls from the 5' RACE reads with MiXCR, one row per CDR3 protein. This table has approximately 260,000 distinct CDR3 sequences, around 15% appearing once. The sequenced sample consisted of PBMCs or a T cell subset sorted from them (not recorded which). J is TRBJ2-1 and V is TRBV29-1; perhaps TRBD2 as D (7 bases). This receptor was obtained from a man aged 18 to 30 who had mild COVID-19 (a few samples of this study predate the infection). Cell type and time point are not known. This CDR3 reads CSVGGVKYNEQFF. The DNA of the CDR3 is TGCAGCGTAGGGGGGGTCAAGTACAATGAGCAGTTCTTC.